This T cell receptor (beta chain) was captured by sequencing in a study of blood T cell repertoires in COVID-19. Study overall: In each case, the material was cDNA or gDNA derived from T cells, B-cell-depleted T cells, or PBMCs.

Method: immunoSEQ multiplex PCR; TCRdb's copy keeps in-frame clones and lacks some. The top ten hold just under 20% of the sample, which has 200,000 to 250,000 clones, 80% to 90% seen once. The TCR was taken from a man aged 25-40 years with active or convalescent COVID-19. Input material: peripheral blood.

Here the CDR3 reads CASSLGGTLKTEAFF. The CDR3 DNA reads TGCGCCAGCAGCTTGGGAGGGACATTAAAGACTGAAGCTTTCTTT. This chain links TRBV5-1 with TRBJ1-1, with a tentative D call TRBD1 (6 bases). The length of the CDR3 is 15 residues. Germline CDR1 reads SGHRS; CDR2 reads YFSETQ. V was pared by 0 bases and J by 5 bases, with 14 bases between.